A single sample gave rise to the 31 T cell receptor beta chains below, sequenced in a study of shared clonotypes between healthy human individuals. Assay used: immunoSEQ multiplex PCR; TCRdb lists only in-frame clones, some missing. The sample holds about 480,000 clones, about three quarters seen once. Material for sequencing was PBMCs. The source is a woman between 40 and 55 years old in good health. Some clones in this sample may be carry-over from other donors' samples.

The rearrangement links TRBV28 to TRBJ2-7; D is unclear. CDR3 length: 14 residues. With 1 base removed from V and 0 bases from J, the gap between germline ends came to 7 bases. From germline, CDR1 is MDHEN and CDR2 SYDVKM. The CDR3 is CASSLLGDSYEQYF. In DNA form, the CDR3 reads TGTGCCAGCAGTTTATTGGGCGACTCCTACGAGCAGTACTTC.

V gene TRBV7-7 combines with J gene TRBJ2-2; D remains ambiguous. V lost 2 bases and J lost 1, with 5 bases in between. The germline CDR1 and CDR2 sequences are SSHAT and FNYEAQ (reference sequence). The CDR3 loop spans 14 amino acids. For the CDR3, the DNA is TGTGCCAGCAGCTTAACTTGGAACACCGGGGAGCTGTTTTTT. It yields the protein CASSLTWNTGELFF.

The V call is TRBV18, the J call TRBJ2-2; D remains unclear. CDR1 is KGHSH, CDR2 LQKENI, per germline. The CDR3 has 13 residues. V lost 3 bases and J 7 bases, leaving 9 bases between the germline ends. CDR3 amino acids: CASSPELDGELFF. Written as DNA, the CDR3 is TGTGCCAGCTCACCCGAACTCGACGGGGAGCTGTTTTTT.

The chain has TRBV10-3 and TRBJ2-7; 14 positions agree with TRBD2. Germline V gives CDR1 ENHRY, CDR2 SYGVKD. The CDR3 runs to 16 residues. Germline trimming cut 5 bases from V and 1 base from J; bases unmatched to any gene: 4. In nucleotides, the CDR3 is TGTGCCATCAGTCCGACTAGCGGGAGGGGATCCTACGAGCAGTACTTC. Translation: CAISPTSGRGSYEQYF.

The table lists this clone with a few counts. The genes are TRBV7-9 and TRBJ1-1, with D unresolved. V was clipped by 8 bases and J by 0 bases, with 22 bases between them. This CDR3 contains 17 residues. Germline CDR1 is SEHNR and CDR2 is FQNEAQ (reference sequence). This chain's CDR3 is CASQPRDAPLMNTEAFF. CDR3 sequence (DNA): TGTGCCAGCCAGCCCAGAGACGCTCCCCTTATGAACACTGAAGCTTTCTTT. Based on the CDR3 plus reference TRBV7-9 and TRBJ1-1, the full variable domain is DTGVSQNPRHKITKRGQNVTFRCDPISEHNRLYWYRQTLGQGPEFLTYFQNEAQLEKSRLLSDRFSAERPKGSFSTLEIQRTEQGDSAMYLCASQPRDAPLMNTEAFFGQGTRLTVV.

The chain has TRBV28 and TRBJ2-1, with D unclear. The germline gives CDR1 MDHEN, CDR2 SYDVKM. Trimming cost V 3 bases and J 6 bases, with 12 bases left between them. This CDR3 has 14 amino acids. The CDR3 loop reads CASSFVAEFNEQFF. The DNA of the CDR3 is TGTGCCAGCAGTTTTGTTGCTGAGTTCAATGAGCAGTTCTTC.

The gene calls are TRBV29-1 and TRBJ2-7; 7 bases fit TRBD1. The CDR3 runs 12 residues. Germline V gene lookup returns CDR1 SQVTM and CDR2 ANQGSEA. With V trimmed by 7 bases and J by 2 bases, 5 bases remained unmatched. The CDR3 sequence is CSGRDSTYEQYF. Written as DNA, the CDR3 is TGCAGCGGCCGGGACAGCACCTACGAGCAGTACTTC.

This clone has just one count. V is TRBV19 and J is TRBJ2-1; TRBD2 matches at 7 bases. Germline trimming cut 7 bases from V and 4 bases from J; bases unmatched to any gene: 7. The CDR3 has 14 amino acids. In germline, CDR1 is LNHDA, CDR2 SQIVND (reference sequence). The CDR3 region has the DNA TGTGCCAGTACTGCGGGAGAAGGATACAATGAGCAGTTCTTC. It codes for CASTAGEGYNEQFF.

A single count supports this clone. The V gene is TRBV5-1, the J gene TRBJ1-4, with a possible D match to TRBD1 (6 bases). V was cut by 0 bases and J by 4 bases, with 13 bases left in between. The germline CDR1 and CDR2 sequences are SGHRS and YFSETQ. CDR3 length equals 16 residues. CDR3 residues: CASSLGPGEGNEKLFF. The CDR3 region has the DNA TGCGCCAGCAGCTTGGGCCCAGGGGAGGGTAATGAAAAACTGTTTTTT.

The gene calls are TRBV19 and TRBJ2-7; D call uncertain. This CDR3 region has 12 residues. Germline V gene data show CDR1 as LNHDA and CDR2 as SQIVND (reference sequence). Deletions cut 9 bases from V and 7 bases from J, with 16 bases between. The CDR3 DNA reads as TGTGCCAGCACGCCAACGCCAGATGAGCAGTACTTC. Protein product: CASTPTPDEQYF.

The chain links TRBV4-1 to TRBJ2-2; no clear D gene. With 0 bases removed from V and 6 bases from J, the gap between germline ends came to 11 bases. CDR3 length: 15 amino acids. The germline V gene encodes CDR1 MGHRA and CDR2 YSYEKL. The CDR3 region has the DNA TGCGCCAGCAGCCAAGATCTTGTGGGCGCCGGGGAGCTGTTTTTT. This sequence encodes CASSQDLVGAGELFF.

The V and J genes are TRBV2 and TRBJ2-7; D gene uncertain. V shed 6 bases and J shed 3 bases, with 15 bases lying between them. Germline CDR1 and CDR2: SNHLY and FYNNEI. The CDR3 is 14 residues long. CDR3 amino acids: CASRPEPGNYEQYF. The CDR3 coding sequence is TGTGCCAGCAGGCCGGAGCCTGGAAACTACGAGCAGTACTTC.

The chain has TRBV11-1 and TRBJ2-7; 7 bases line up with TRBD2. V dropped 1 base and J dropped 6; count of bases not matched to a gene: 6. From germline, CDR1 is SGHAT and CDR2 FQDESV (reference sequence). This CDR3 has 14 amino acids. As DNA, the CDR3 is TGTGCCAGCAGCTTAGAAGCGGGACCTGGCGAGCAGTACTTC. It is translated as CASSLEAGPGEQYF. Looking up the rest from reference TRBV11-1 and TRBJ2-7 gives the full variable domain: EAEVAQSPRYKITEKSQAVAFWCDPISGHATLYWYRQILGQGPELLVQFQDESVVDDSQLPKDRFSAERLKGVDSTLKIQPAELGDSAMYLCASSLEAGPGEQYFGPGTRLTVT.

The V call is TRBV5-1, the J call TRBJ2-7, with 12 bases aligning to TRBD2. Germline lookup yields CDR1 SGHRS and CDR2 YFSETQ. This CDR3 region has 16 residues. The ends lost 6 bases at V and 4 bases at J; junction bases unmatched: 11. Here the CDR3 reads CASTPTRTSGKYEQYF. CDR3 nucleotides: TGCGCCAGCACCCCCACTAGGACTAGCGGGAAGTACGAGCAGTACTTC.

V is TRBV18 and J is TRBJ1-3; 8 nucleotides match TRBD1. The junction had 8 bases not matched to a gene; V was cut back by 1 base and J by 0 bases. CDR1 and CDR2 (germline): KGHSH, LQKENI. This CDR3 has 18 residues. This chain's CDR3 is CASSPRVGQGLSGNTIYF. CDR3 sequence (DNA): TGTGCCAGCTCACCACGTGTCGGACAGGGCCTCTCTGGAAACACCATATATTTT. The whole variable domain, remainder taken from reference TRBV18 and TRBJ1-3, is NAGVMQNPRHLVRRRGQEARLRCSPMKGHSHVYWYRQLPEEGLKFMVYLQKENIIDESGMPKERFSAEFPKEGPSILRIQQVVRGDSAAYFCASSPRVGQGLSGNTIYFGEGSWLTVV.

The chain uses TRBV9 and TRBJ1-5, with TRBD1 matching over 7 bases. Germline assignment: CDR1 SGDLS and CDR2 YYNGEE. The junction had 3 bases not matched to a gene; V was cut back by 0 bases and J by 6 bases. The CDR3 runs to 14 residues. CDR3 in DNA: TGTGCCAGCAGCGTAGCCCCAGGGGGTCAGCCCCAGCATTTT. Translating it yields CASSVAPGGQPQHF.

J is TRBJ2-5 and V is TRBV2; possibly TRBD1 for D (6 bases). Germline loops: CDR1 SNHLY, CDR2 FYNNEI. Trimming removed 3 bases from V and 4 bases from J, with 9 bases in between. There are 13 residues in the CDR3. The CDR3, as DNA: TGTGCCAGCAGTGACAGGGGATTAGAGACCCAGTACTTC. It specifies CASSDRGLETQYF. The variable domain in full, with the rest retrieved from reference TRBV2 and TRBJ2-5, is EPEVTQTPSHQVTQMGQEVILRCVPISNHLYFYWYRQILGQKVEFLVSFYNNEISEKSEIFDDQFSVERPDGSNFTLKIRSTKLEDSAMYFCASSDRGLETQYFGPGTRLLVL.

The chain couples TRBV18 to TRBJ2-2; possibly TRBD1 for D (5 bases). Germline CDR1 reads KGHSH; CDR2 reads LQKENI. The V end was cut by 1 base, the J end by 0 bases, with 9 bases between. This CDR3 is built from 16 residues. CDR3 residues: CASSPLQGANTGELFF. CDR3 coding DNA: TGTGCCAGCTCACCACTCCAGGGCGCGAACACCGGGGAGCTGTTTTTT. The variable domain in full, completed from reference TRBV18 and TRBJ2-2, reads NAGVMQNPRHLVRRRGQEARLRCSPMKGHSHVYWYRQLPEEGLKFMVYLQKENIIDESGMPKERFSAEFPKEGPSILRIQQVVRGDSAAYFCASSPLQGANTGELFFGEGSRLTVL.

The rearrangement joins TRBV29-1 to TRBJ2-3; 10 bases map to TRBD2. The germline V gene has CDR1 SQVTM and CDR2 ANQGSEA. After removal of 4 bases from V and 4 bases from J, the junction contained 8 bases not matched to a gene. This CDR3 spans 15 amino acids. The CDR3 loop reads CSVVASGSESDTQYF. Here the CDR3 DNA reads TGCAGCGTTGTAGCTAGCGGGAGCGAATCAGATACGCAGTATTTT.

The CDR3 loop is CASSAKGANQPQHF. The CDR3 region has the DNA TGTGCCAGCAGCGCCAAGGGGGCCAATCAGCCCCAGCATTTT. The rearrangement joins TRBV9 to TRBJ1-5; 7 nucleotides align to TRBD1. V trimming: 3 bases; J trimming: 3 bases; junction bases outside the gene matches: 3. Germline lookup yields CDR1 SGDLS and CDR2 YYNGEE. The CDR3 is made up of 14 amino acids.

The chain couples TRBV6-1 to TRBJ1-2; D is unclear. The germline V gene has CDR1 MNHNS and CDR2 SASEGT. The CDR3 contains 12 residues. The V and J ends lost 7 bases and 4 bases respectively, with 10 bases between them. In DNA form, the CDR3 reads TGTGCCAGCACTAAATTAGGCTATGGCTACACCTTC. Encoded protein: CASTKLGYGYTF.

The chain couples TRBV15 to TRBJ2-1, with TRBD2 identical over 9 bases. The J segment lost 8 bases and the V segment lost 1 base, leaving 6 bases of the junction unmatched. Germline lookup yields CDR1 LNHNV and CDR2 YYDKDF (reference sequence). This CDR3 is built from 15 residues. The CDR3 nucleotides read TGTGCCACCAGCAGAGTAGCGGGAGTTCGGGATGAGCAGTTCTTC. The encoded protein is CATSRVAGVRDEQFF.

The chain is built from TRBV7-9 and TRBJ2-7; 7 bases fit TRBD1. Germline loops: CDR1 SEHNR, CDR2 FQNEAQ (reference sequence). J gave up 4 bases and V 3 bases, and 6 bases lay outside the gene matches. The CDR3 totals 14 residues. CDR3 nucleotide sequence: TGTGCCAGCAGCTTCGACAGGGTGGGGTACGAGCAGTACTTC. As protein: CASSFDRVGYEQYF.

This clone has only one observation. This chain links TRBV5-1 with TRBJ2-2; 10 positions agree with TRBD1. This CDR3 is 18 amino acids long. Germline assignment: CDR1 SGHRS and CDR2 YFSETQ. Unmatched junction bases numbered 10, after V lost 0 bases and J lost 5 bases. CDR3: CASSLGPPGQGMTGELFF. CDR3 DNA sequence: TGCGCCAGCAGCTTGGGGCCACCGGGACAGGGGATGACCGGGGAGCTGTTTTTT.

This clone has a count of ten or more. The same CDR3 arises from other DNA sequences in this sample as well. The rearrangement uses TRBV27 and TRBJ1-1; D possibly corresponds to TRBD1 (6 bases). The CDR3 contains 14 residues. Germline-derived CDR1 and CDR2 are MNHEY and SMNVEV (reference sequence). V lost 8 bases and J 2 bases, leaving 15 bases between the germline ends. The CDR3, as DNA: TGTGCCAGCGGGCGAGCAGGGGCTAACACTGAAGCTTTCTTT. Translating gives CASGRAGANTEAFF.

In its sample, this clone was seen once. The chain has TRBV30 and TRBJ1-1, with TRBD1 identical over 9 bases. CDR1 is GTSNPN and CDR2 is SVGIG in the germline V gene (reference sequence). Losses at the gene ends were 0 bases for V and 1 base for J; bases not matched to a gene: 0. This CDR3 is 14 amino acids long. CDR3 nucleotides: TGTGCCTGGAGTGTACAGGGGGCGAACACTGAAGCTTTCTTT. It encodes CAWSVQGANTEAFF. Using reference TRBV30 and TRBJ1-1 for the parts outside the CDR3, the full variable domain is SQTIHQWPATLVQPVGSPLSLECTVEGTSNPNLYWYRQAAGRGLQLLFYSVGIGQISSEVPQNLSASRPQDRQFILSSKKLLLSDSGFYLCAWSVQGANTEAFFGQGTRLTVV.

This chain connects TRBV10-3 to TRBJ2-1; a possible D gene is TRBD2 (6 bases). Trimming shortened V by 0 bases and J by 5 bases, and 8 bases separated the two germline ends. Per germline, CDR1 ENHRY and CDR2 SYGVKD. CDR3 length: 14 amino acids. The CDR3 reads CAISESRLDNEQFF. In DNA, the CDR3 is TGTGCCATCAGTGAGTCCAGACTAGACAATGAGCAGTTCTTC.

The V call is TRBV19, the J call TRBJ1-2; no clear D. V was cut by 7 bases and J by 4 bases, with 16 bases left in between. Germline V gene data show CDR1 as LNHDA and CDR2 as SQIVND (reference sequence). The CDR3 runs 14 residues. Here the CDR3 DNA reads TGTGCCAGTAATCCGCTGCAGGTCTCCTATGGCTACACCTTC. This sequence encodes CASNPLQVSYGYTF.

The chain joins TRBV7-2 to TRBJ2-2; D unclear. The CDR3 is 15 residues long. V lost 1 base and J 6 bases, leaving 12 bases between the germline ends. From germline, CDR1 is SGHTA and CDR2 FQGNSA. The DNA for the CDR3 is TGTGCCAGCAGCTTAGGATATGCGCTACCCGGGGAGCTGTTTTTT. This codes for CASSLGYALPGELFF.

The sample holds one count of this clone. The genes are TRBV5-1 and TRBJ2-3, with 12 bases identical to TRBD2. Looked up from germline, CDR1 is SGHRS and CDR2 is YFSETQ. There are 16 residues in the CDR3. Trimming cost V 3 bases and J 5 bases; bases outside gene matches: 7. The chain's CDR3 is CASSWASGRGGDTQYF. The CDR3 region has the DNA TGCGCCAGCAGCTGGGCTAGCGGGAGGGGTGGAGATACGCAGTATTTT. The whole variable domain, filled in from reference TRBV5-1 and TRBJ2-3, reads KAGVTQTPRYLIKTRGQQVTLSCSPISGHRSVSWYQQTPGQGLQFLFEYFSETQRNKGNFPGRFSGRQFSNSRSEMNVSTLELGDSALYLCASSWASGRGGDTQYFGPGTRLTVL.

This chain joins TRBV5-4 and TRBJ1-6, with a weak D call TRBD1 (5 bases). CDR1 is SGHNT, CDR2 YYREEE, per germline (reference sequence). The CDR3 loop spans 15 amino acids. V lost 3 bases to trimming and J lost 5 bases, with 12 bases between them. CDR3: CASSSPGGDNSPLHF. CDR3 coding DNA: TGTGCCAGCAGCTCCCCTGGGGGGGATAATTCACCCCTCCACTTT.